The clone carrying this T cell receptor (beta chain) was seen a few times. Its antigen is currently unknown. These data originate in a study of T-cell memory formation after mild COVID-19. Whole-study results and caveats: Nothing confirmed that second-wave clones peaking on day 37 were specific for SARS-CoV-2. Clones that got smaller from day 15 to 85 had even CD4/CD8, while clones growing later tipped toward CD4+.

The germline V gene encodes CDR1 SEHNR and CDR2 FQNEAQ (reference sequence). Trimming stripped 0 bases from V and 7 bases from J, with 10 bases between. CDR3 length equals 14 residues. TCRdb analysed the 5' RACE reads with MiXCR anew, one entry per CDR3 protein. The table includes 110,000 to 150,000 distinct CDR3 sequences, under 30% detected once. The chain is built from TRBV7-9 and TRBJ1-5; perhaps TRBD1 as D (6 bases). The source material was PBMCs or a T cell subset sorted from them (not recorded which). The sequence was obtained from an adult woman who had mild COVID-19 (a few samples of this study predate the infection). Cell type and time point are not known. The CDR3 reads CASSLAGAPQPQHF. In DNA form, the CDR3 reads TGTGCCAGCAGCTTAGCGGGGGCGCCACAGCCCCAGCATTTT.